What follows are 2 T cell receptor beta chains derived from one specimen sequenced in a study of blood T cells in healthy people across ages (dated by TCRdb to between 2014 and 2017). The library was made by 5' RACE. The sample was run on an Illumina HiSeq 2500. A second about 7 to 12 cycle PCR used a sample-barcoded 5' primer and a J-beta primer mix. TCRdb reprocessed the public reads (quality trimming at Q25 with fastp, clone calling with MiXCR) and kept in-frame beta chains. A single entry per CDR3 protein holds the most common genes and DNA from its merged rows. This sample lists some 1.5 million distinct CDR3 sequences; approximately 42% were detected once. The ten largest clones capture just over 4% of the sample. The sequencing sample was made of blood. The receptors come from a young woman in good health.

The chain uses TRBV11-2 and TRBJ1-2, with 7 bases aligning to TRBD1. There are 15 residues in the CDR3. CDR1 and CDR2 from the germline V gene are SGHAT and FQNNGV. Trimming removed 4 bases from V and 3 bases from J; junction bases left unmatched: 8. The CDR3 coding sequence is TGTGCCAGCAGCTGGACAGGACAGCTTGACTATGGCTACACCTTC. This translates into CASSWTGQLDYGYTF.

This clonotype was detected only once. The chain uses TRBV4-3 and TRBJ2-3; D is perhaps TRBD2 (5 bases). The V end lost 6 bases, the J end lost 0 bases, and 19 bases lay between the germline ends. The CDR3 extends over 17 amino acids. The germline V gene encodes CDR1 LGHNA and CDR2 YSLEER. CDR3 region: CASRPTSGFRSTDTQYF. The CDR3, as DNA: TGCGCCAGCAGACCTACGTCGGGGTTTAGAAGCACAGATACGCAGTATTTT.